One sample yielded the 3 T cell receptor beta chains listed below, sequenced in a study of T cell clonotyping in hematopoietic cell transplantation. Time point noted: recipient sample about 28 days before transplant, after cytoreduction. TCRdb keeps only in-frame clones here, not all; method: immunoSEQ multiplex PCR. The sample has about 80,000 clones, 95% to 97% seen once. The sample in question was peripheral blood mononuclear cells, obtained before stem cell transplant. These receptors were obtained from a woman in her 50s with acute myeloid leukemia. Some clones in this sample may be carry-over from other donors' samples.

This chain links TRBV27 with TRBJ1-3; no reliable D call. CDR3 length: 15 amino acids. V was shortened by 1 base and J by 2 bases, with 9 bases between the two germline ends. CDR1 and CDR2 from the germline V gene are MNHEY and SMNVEV (reference sequence). CDR3 loop: CASSLLPGAGNTIYF. DNA for the CDR3: TGTGCCAGCAGTTTATTGCCCGGGGCTGGAAACACCATATATTTT.

This chain uses TRBV29-1 with TRBJ1-2; no definite D call. Trimming left V 0 bases short and J 3 bases short, with 14 bases between. This CDR3 spans 15 amino acids. CDR1 is SQVTM, CDR2 ANQGSEA, per germline. In DNA form, the CDR3 reads TGCAGCGTTGAAGATCAAGTGGAGACGGACTATGGCTACACCTTC. It translates to CSVEDQVETDYGYTF.

The rearrangement links TRBV7-6 to TRBJ2-5, with 8 bases aligning to TRBD2. Per the germline V gene, CDR1 is SGHVS and CDR2 is FNYEAQ. The CDR3 has 14 amino acids. J was trimmed by 5 bases and V by 5 bases; bases with no gene match: 7. This CDR3 is CASSTSAGAETQYF. The CDR3 nucleotides read TGTGCCAGCAGCACCTCAGCGGGGGCGGAGACCCAGTACTTC.